This TCR beta chain was sequenced during a study of T-cell memory formation after mild COVID-19. Whole-study context: Largely, the TCR clusters proved donor specific.

The germline V gene encodes CDR1 SGHVS and CDR2 FNYEAQ. The CDR3 is 17 amino acids. V was trimmed by 5 bases and J by 0 bases, leaving 17 bases between them. Each CDR3 protein is one row after TCRdb ran MiXCR on the 5' RACE reads. The table includes approximately 430,000 distinct CDR3 sequences, 20% to 30% detected once. This clonotype appeared a few times. V gene TRBV7-6 combines with J gene TRBJ2-1, with TRBD1 as a possible D gene (7 bases). Sequencing used PBMCs or a T cell subset sorted from them (not recorded which). The receptor was derived from an adult woman who had mild COVID-19 (a few samples of this study predate the infection). Cell type and time point are not known. DNA of the CDR3: TGTGCCAGCAGCCCAACAGGGGAGGCCAGCTCCTACAATGAGCAGTTCTTC. Its translation is CASSPTGEASSYNEQFF.